Below are 25 T cell receptor beta chains sequenced from a single sample in a study of shared clonotypes between healthy human individuals. Clones were sequenced by immunoSEQ multiplex PCR, and TCRdb holds only the in-frame ones, with some missing. The table records 300,000 to 400,000 clones, around 67% of them present only once. The sample was memory CD4+ T cells sorted from blood. Subset denoted: CD45RA-negative fraction. The receptor source for this set is a young man in good health.

This clone was counted between two and nine times. The chain links TRBV11-2 to TRBJ2-7, with a possible D match to TRBD2 (6 bases). The germline V and J ends were trimmed by 1 base and 2 bases, with 15 bases remaining between them. Germline V gene sequence: CDR1 SGHAT, CDR2 FQNNGV. This CDR3 is 16 amino acids long. This CDR3 is CASSLALGGKAYEQYF. CDR3 DNA sequence: TGTGCCAGCAGCTTAGCCCTCGGAGGGAAAGCCTACGAGCAGTACTTC.

The chain carries TRBV19 and TRBJ2-7; weak D call: TRBD2 (5 bases). V was clipped by 4 bases and J by 3 bases, with 10 bases between them. CDR3 size: 13 residues. Germline lookup yields CDR1 LNHDA and CDR2 SQIVND (reference sequence). The CDR3 region is CASSRREHYEQYF. DNA of the CDR3: TGTGCCAGTAGTAGAAGGGAGCACTACGAGCAGTACTTC.

This chain joins TRBV7-3 and TRBJ2-5; 10 bases map to TRBD2. CDR1 SGHTA and CDR2 FQGTGA come from the germline V gene. The CDR3 is made up of 15 amino acids. V trimming: 6 bases; J trimming: 5 bases; junction bases outside the gene matches: 9. CDR3 bases: TGTGCCAGCAGTACTAGCGGGGCCCGCCGGGAGACCCAGTACTTC. Translation gives CASSTSGARRETQYF.

The chain is built from TRBV28 and TRBJ1-5; D might be TRBD1 (6 bases). The CDR3 has 15 amino acids. V lost 5 bases and J 2 bases, leaving 13 bases between the germline ends. Germline values: CDR1 MDHEN, CDR2 SYDVKM. CDR3 bases: TGTGCCAGCAGTCAAACAGGGAGAGGCAATCAGCCCCAGCATTTT. Amino acids: CASSQTGRGNQPQHF.

This clone was found once. The rearrangement joins TRBV5-1 to TRBJ1-1; D unresolved. V was pared by 0 bases and J by 1 base, with 7 bases between. Germline lookup yields CDR1 SGHRS and CDR2 YFSETQ. The CDR3 is 14 amino acids. CDR3 sequence reads: CASSLDPSNTEAFF. DNA for the CDR3: TGCGCCAGCAGCTTGGACCCATCGAACACTGAAGCTTTCTTT.

J is TRBJ2-5 and V is TRBV5-1; maybe TRBD1 (5 bases). Germline-derived CDR1 and CDR2 are SGHRS and YFSETQ. The CDR3 extends over 14 amino acids. Trimming pared 7 bases from V and 7 bases from J, leaving 20 bases between. This CDR3 is CASRPSQGWGTQYF. The CDR3 DNA sequence: TGCGCCAGCCGTCCCTCTCAGGGTTGGGGGACCCAGTACTTC. The full variable domain, with the rest looked up from reference TRBV5-1 and TRBJ2-5, is KAGVTQTPRYLIKTRGQQVTLSCSPISGHRSVSWYQQTPGQGLQFLFEYFSETQRNKGNFPGRFSGRQFSNSRSEMNVSTLELGDSALYLCASRPSQGWGTQYFGPGTRLLVL.

The chain links TRBV19 to TRBJ2-1; tentative D call: TRBD2 (6 bases). From germline, CDR1 is LNHDA and CDR2 SQIVND (reference sequence). The CDR3 has 15 amino acids. V lost 5 bases and J lost 5, with 16 bases in between. The CDR3: CASSVGTQKNNEQFF. In DNA, the CDR3 is TGTGCCAGTAGTGTCGGGACTCAAAAAAACAATGAGCAGTTCTTC.

The rearrangement uses TRBV7-6 and TRBJ2-1, with 10 nucleotides matching TRBD2. Trimming took 1 base from V and 8 from J; bases not matched to a gene: 14. The length of the CDR3 is 18 residues. The germline V gene has CDR1 SGHVS and CDR2 FNYEAQ. CDR3 in DNA: TGTGCCAGCAGCTTAGGCAGGGACTCTAGCGGGAGTTTTGATGAGCAGTTCTTC. It codes for CASSLGRDSSGSFDEQFF.

This chain links TRBV7-6 with TRBJ2-7; TRBD1 might be the D (5 bases). CDR3 length equals 16 residues. V lost 0 bases, J lost 5 bases, and 17 bases lay in between. Germline V CDR1 and CDR2: SGHVS, FNYEAQ. As DNA, the CDR3 is TGTGCCAGCAGCTTAGCGGCCAGGGCTCTTCTAGACGAGCAGTACTTC. It yields the protein CASSLAARALLDEQYF.

This rearrangement joins TRBV21-1 to TRBJ2-3; TRBD1, the table's D call, was not compared with the DNA. TRBV21-1 is listed as a pseudogene. This CDR3 spans 21 amino acids. As DNA, the CDR3 is TGTGCCAGGCCGCATCCAAGAGGGACAGCAGCGCACCGCCAACCCACAGATACGCAGTATTTT. Protein: CARPHPRGTAAHRQPTDTQYF.

The CDR3 is CASSTLKGLAGREQFF. The CDR3 DNA follows: TGCGCCAGCAGTACCCTTAAGGGACTAGCGGGTCGTGAGCAGTTCTTC. The V call is TRBV10-2, the J call TRBJ2-1; TRBD2 aligns across 12 bases. The CDR3 runs to 16 residues. The germline V gene encodes CDR1 WSHSY and CDR2 SAAADI. Germline trimming cut 5 bases from V and 9 bases from J; bases unmatched to any gene: 11.

V usage is TRBV7-2 and J usage is TRBJ2-1; 8 nucleotides line up with TRBD2. The CDR3 runs to 15 residues. CDR1 is SGHTA and CDR2 is FQGNSA in the germline V gene. Unmatched junction bases numbered 5, after V lost 7 bases and J lost 0 bases. The CDR3 DNA is TGTGCCAGCAAACCGGGGGGGAGCTCCTACAATGAGCAGTTCTTC. This encodes CASKPGGSSYNEQFF.

This clone was picked up a small number of times. The chain carries TRBV13 and TRBJ1-1, with D uncertain. Germline V lookup: CDR1 PRHDT, CDR2 FYEKMQ (reference sequence). Trimming cost V 3 bases and J 5 bases, with 13 bases left between them. The CDR3 contains 14 residues. CDR3 sequence reads: CASSFRDWGTEAFF. Here the CDR3 DNA reads TGTGCCAGCAGCTTTCGGGATTGGGGTACTGAAGCTTTCTTT.

The gene calls are TRBV19 and TRBJ2-2, with D unresolved. V lost 7 bases to trimming and J lost 0 bases, with 3 bases between them. The germline CDR1 and CDR2 sequences are LNHDA and SQIVND (reference sequence). This CDR3 has 12 amino acids. The CDR3 protein is CASNANTGELFF. The CDR3 DNA sequence: TGTGCCAGTAACGCGAACACCGGGGAGCTGTTTTTT.

The chain is built from TRBV28 and TRBJ2-7; TRBD2 aligns across 7 bases. J was trimmed by 3 bases and V by 2 bases; bases with no gene match: 4. The CDR3 extends over 14 amino acids. Germline CDR1 and CDR2: MDHEN and SYDVKM. CDR3 DNA: TGTGCCAGCAGTTTAATGGGAGGGAACTACGAGCAGTACTTC. Translated: CASSLMGGNYEQYF.

J is TRBJ2-7 and V is TRBV5-1, with 9 bases that match TRBD2. This CDR3 region has 15 residues. Germline loops: CDR1 SGHRS, CDR2 YFSETQ. V trimming: 0 bases; J trimming: 2 bases; junction bases outside the gene matches: 3. The CDR3 DNA reads as TGCGCCAGCAGCTTGGAGCCTAGCGGGGCCTACGAGCAGTACTTC. Translated: CASSLEPSGAYEQYF.

The rearrangement uses TRBV11-2 and TRBJ2-7; TRBD1 agrees at 8 bases. The length of the CDR3 is 13 residues. V shed 7 bases, J shed 6 bases, and the junction held 8 bases outside the gene matches. Germline V gives CDR1 SGHAT, CDR2 FQNNGV. The CDR3 bases are TGTGCCAGCACCCCGACAGGGGTCGGCGAGCAGTACTTC. As protein: CASTPTGVGEQYF.

The rearrangement uses TRBV4-3 and TRBJ2-1; 8 positions agree with TRBD2. V gave up 0 bases and J gave up 4 bases; unmatched junction bases: 8. The CDR3 has 17 residues. CDR1 and CDR2 from the germline V gene are LGHNA and YSLEER. Here the CDR3 reads CASSQDPSGSAYNEQFF. The CDR3 region has the DNA TGCGCCAGCAGCCAAGACCCCAGCGGGAGTGCATACAATGAGCAGTTCTTC.

The V and J genes are TRBV11-2 and TRBJ2-7; no clear D. Germline V gene sequence: CDR1 SGHAT, CDR2 FQNNGV. This CDR3 has 12 residues. Trimming stripped 4 bases from V and 4 bases from J, with 8 bases between. CDR3 protein: CASSSVGYEQYF. The CDR3 DNA reads as TGTGCCAGCAGCTCCGTGGGTTACGAGCAGTACTTC.

This clone was recorded once. The V gene is TRBV19, the J gene TRBJ1-2, with a tentative D call TRBD1 (6 bases). V was clipped by 4 bases and J by 4 bases, with 13 bases between them. Germline CDR1 LNHDA, CDR2 SQIVND (reference sequence). The CDR3 has 14 residues. DNA for the CDR3: TGTGCCAGTAGTACGAAAACAGGGAGCTATGGCTACACCTTC. It translates to CASSTKTGSYGYTF.

This chain joins TRBV11-3 and TRBJ2-1, with 10 positions matching TRBD2. Per germline, CDR1 SGHNT and CDR2 YENEEA. The CDR3 extends over 15 amino acids. V dropped 2 bases and J dropped 9; count of bases not matched to a gene: 7. The CDR3 sequence: CASSLLSSGGSEQFF. The CDR3 DNA reads as TGTGCCAGCAGCTTATTGTCTAGCGGGGGCAGTGAGCAGTTCTTC.

This clone was found a few times. This CDR3 is also generated by other DNA sequences in the sample. The CDR3 here is CASREQGPSYEQYF. In nucleotides, the CDR3 is TGTGCCAGCAGGGAACAGGGCCCGTCCTACGAGCAGTACTTC. The genes are TRBV2 and TRBJ2-7, with a tentative D call TRBD1 (6 bases). CDR3 length: 14 amino acids. CDR1 is SNHLY and CDR2 is FYNNEI in the germline V gene. The V gene lost 6 bases and the J gene lost 1 base, with 13 bases spanning the gap.

The chain has TRBV7-8 and TRBJ1-2; 7 bases line up with TRBD1. The CDR3 covers 15 residues. The ends lost 4 bases at V and 4 bases at J; junction bases unmatched: 9. CDR1 and CDR2 from the germline V gene are SGHVS and FQNEAQ. In DNA form, the CDR3 reads TGTGCCAGCAGCTCCCAAGTCGGGACAGCCTATGGCTACACCTTC. As protein: CASSSQVGTAYGYTF.

The CDR3 protein is CSVEVDTASNPQYF. CDR3 DNA sequence: TGCAGCGTTGAAGTAGATACAGCCAGCAATCCCCAGTACTTC. The chain uses TRBV29-1 and TRBJ2-5; D ambiguous. Trimming left V 1 base short and J 9 bases short, with 18 bases between. There are 14 residues in the CDR3. The germline gives CDR1 SQVTM, CDR2 ANQGSEA. The complete variable domain, with remaining parts taken from reference TRBV29-1 and TRBJ2-5, reads SAVISQKPSRDICQRGTSLTIQCQVDSQVTMMFWYRQQPGQSLTLIATANQGSEATYESGFVIDKFPISRPNLTFSTLTVSNMSPEDSSIYLCSVEVDTASNPQYFGPGTRLLVL.

CDR3 in DNA: TGTGCCTGGAGGGGGGACAAGTATGGCTACACCTTC. It translates to CAWRGDKYGYTF. V and J are TRBV30 and TRBJ1-2; D possibly corresponds to TRBD1 (6 bases). This CDR3 has 12 residues. V dropped 3 bases and J dropped 5 bases, with 10 bases sitting between them. Looked up from germline, CDR1 is GTSNPN and CDR2 is SVGIG (reference sequence).